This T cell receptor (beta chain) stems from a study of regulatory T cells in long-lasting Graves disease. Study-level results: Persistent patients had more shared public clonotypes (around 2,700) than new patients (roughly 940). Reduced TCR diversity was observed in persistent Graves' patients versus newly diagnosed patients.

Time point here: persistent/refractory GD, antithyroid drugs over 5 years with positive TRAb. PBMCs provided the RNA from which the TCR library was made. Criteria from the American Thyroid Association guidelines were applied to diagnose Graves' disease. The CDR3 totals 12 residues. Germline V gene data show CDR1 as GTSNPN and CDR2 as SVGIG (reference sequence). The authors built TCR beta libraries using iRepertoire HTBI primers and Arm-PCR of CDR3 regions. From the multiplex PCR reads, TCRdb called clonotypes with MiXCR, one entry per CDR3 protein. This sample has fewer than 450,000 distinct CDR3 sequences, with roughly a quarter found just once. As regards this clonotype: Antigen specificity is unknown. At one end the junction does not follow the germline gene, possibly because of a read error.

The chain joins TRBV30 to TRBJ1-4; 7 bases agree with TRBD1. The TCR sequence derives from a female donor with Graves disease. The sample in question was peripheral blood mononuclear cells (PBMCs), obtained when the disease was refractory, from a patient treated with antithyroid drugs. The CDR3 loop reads CTWMGTVEKLFF. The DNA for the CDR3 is TGTACCTGGATGGGGACAGTCGAAAAACTGTTTTTT.